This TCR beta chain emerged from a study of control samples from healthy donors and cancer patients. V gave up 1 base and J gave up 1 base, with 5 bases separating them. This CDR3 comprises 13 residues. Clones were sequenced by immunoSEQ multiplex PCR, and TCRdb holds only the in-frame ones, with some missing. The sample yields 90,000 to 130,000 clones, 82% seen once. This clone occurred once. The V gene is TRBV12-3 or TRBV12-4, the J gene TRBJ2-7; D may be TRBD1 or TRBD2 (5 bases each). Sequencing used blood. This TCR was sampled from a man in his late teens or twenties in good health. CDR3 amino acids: CASSLGGSYEQYV. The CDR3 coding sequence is TGTGCCAGCAGTTTAGGGGGGTCCTACGAGCAGTACGTC.